This TCR beta chain was identified in a study of cytomegalovirus exposure and HLA in healthy donors. General study findings and limits: Among TCR beta chains of equal frequency, HLA-associated ones were more clonally expanded in a later analysis. As a later analysis showed, several of the most significant clusters appeared to be linked to common viral pathogens. Presence/absence analyses assumed roughly uniform sequencing depth across donors. Serostatus for CMV was the only available immune exposure information.

Only one count was recorded for this clone. Its antigen remains unidentified. A junction end diverges from the germline sequence, so it may reflect a read error. The PCR used 60 Vbeta and 13 Jbeta primers. The repertoire was sequenced with immunoSEQ multiplex PCR; TCRdb's copy has only in-frame clones and lacks some. The table records about 200,000 clones, approximately 80% of them present only once. Per the germline V gene, CDR1 is SNHLY and CDR2 is FYNNEI. This CDR3 spans 14 amino acids. The chain employs TRBV2 and TRBJ2-7, with 9 bases lining up with TRBD2. Specimen: PBMCs. The sequence came from a girl aged 2 to 10 in good health and CMV-seronegative. The CDR3 is CASKRTSASHEQYF. CDR3 bases: TGTGCCAGCAAGAGGACTAGCGCCTCCCACGAGCAGTACTTC.